A single sample gave rise to the 22 T cell receptor beta chains below, sequenced in a study of cytomegalovirus exposure and HLA in healthy donors. PCR primers comprised 60 Vbeta and 13 Jbeta primers. The table came from immunoSEQ multiplex PCR; TCRdb's copy has only in-frame clones and leaves some out. The sample holds about 160,000 clones, roughly three quarters seen once. Sequenced input: PBMCs. The receptors come from a man younger than 35 in good health and CMV-seropositive.

This chain uses TRBV18 with TRBJ2-7; 14 nucleotides match TRBD2. The germline CDR1 and CDR2 sequences are KGHSH and LQKENI. Trimming cost V 3 bases and J 6 bases; bases outside gene matches: 4. The CDR3 sequence is 15 residues long. CDR3 residues: CASSPGTSGSPEQYF. The CDR3 DNA reads as TGTGCCAGCTCACCCGGGACTAGCGGGAGCCCCGAGCAGTACTTC. Based on the CDR3 plus reference TRBV18 and TRBJ2-7, the full variable domain is NAGVMQNPRHLVRRRGQEARLRCSPMKGHSHVYWYRQLPEEGLKFMVYLQKENIIDESGMPKERFSAEFPKEGPSILRIQQVVRGDSAAYFCASSPGTSGSPEQYFGPGTRLTVT.

The chain recombines TRBV19 with TRBJ1-5; 8 bases agree with TRBD1. CDR1 is LNHDA, CDR2 SQIVND, per germline (reference sequence). CDR3 length: 15 amino acids. Losses at the gene ends were 5 bases for V and 6 bases for J; bases not matched to a gene: 9. The CDR3 sequence is CASSPEDRGGQPQHF. The CDR3 DNA follows: TGTGCCAGTAGTCCTGAAGACAGGGGCGGTCAGCCCCAGCATTTT.

This chain uses TRBV6-5 with TRBJ1-1; D gene uncertain. Trimming removed 2 bases from V and 1 base from J, with 5 bases in between. Germline V gives CDR1 MNHEY, CDR2 SVGAGI. This CDR3 is 13 amino acids long. The CDR3 DNA reads as TGTGCCAGCAGTTACGAGAGGAACACTGAAGCTTTCTTT. Translation: CASSYERNTEAFF.

This chain connects TRBV19 to TRBJ2-2, with 16 bases matching TRBD2. V shed 3 bases, J shed 2 bases, and the junction held 3 bases outside the gene matches. The length of the CDR3 is 18 residues. Germline assignment: CDR1 LNHDA and CDR2 SQIVND (reference sequence). The CDR3 region is CASSIGTSGRVNTGELFF. The CDR3 nucleotides read TGTGCCAGTAGTATCGGGACTAGCGGGAGGGTTAACACCGGGGAGCTGTTTTTT.

The chain employs TRBV18 and TRBJ1-1, with no clear D. In germline, CDR1 is KGHSH, CDR2 LQKENI. V shed 1 base and J shed 0 bases, with 12 bases lying between them. This CDR3 spans 16 amino acids. This chain's CDR3 is CASSPLARAMNTEAFF. CDR3 bases: TGTGCCAGCTCACCACTGGCGCGGGCGATGAACACTGAAGCTTTCTTT.

The chain joins TRBV29-1 to TRBJ1-2; D is perhaps TRBD1 (6 bases). There are 14 residues in the CDR3. Germline-derived CDR1 and CDR2 are SQVTM and ANQGSEA. With 6 bases removed from V and 2 bases from J, the gap between germline ends came to 16 bases. The CDR3 sequence is CSVRTAEINYGYTF. The CDR3, as DNA: TGCAGCGTACGGACAGCAGAAATCAACTATGGCTACACCTTC.

This chain connects TRBV5-1 to TRBJ1-1; D not certain. The CDR3 length is 14 residues. Deletions cut 1 base from V and 0 bases from J, with 7 bases between. Germline lookup yields CDR1 SGHRS and CDR2 YFSETQ. CDR3 sequence reads: CASSLFNLNTEAFF. The DNA of the CDR3 is TGCGCCAGCAGCTTGTTTAATCTGAACACTGAAGCTTTCTTT.

The chain uses TRBV30 and TRBJ1-5, with D perhaps TRBD1 (6 bases). Looked up from germline, CDR1 is GTSNPN and CDR2 is SVGIG (reference sequence). This CDR3 is 14 amino acids long. V shed 2 bases and J shed 0 bases, with 8 bases lying between them. The CDR3 DNA is TGTGCCTGGAGTACAGGGAGTAGCAATCAGCCCCAGCATTTT. It specifies CAWSTGSSNQPQHF.

This rearrangement joins TRBV5-1 to TRBJ1-5; possible D gene TRBD1, 6 bases. The CDR3 contains 15 residues. Trimming pared 4 bases from V and 1 base from J, leaving 12 bases between. CDR1 is SGHRS, CDR2 YFSETQ, per germline. The CDR3 DNA sequence: TGCGCCAGCAGCCCCACAGGGAGAAGCAATCAGCCCCAGCATTTT. It codes for CASSPTGRSNQPQHF.

CDR3 region: CASSILGGTGGVGYTF. The CDR3 DNA is TGTGCCAGCAGTATCCTAGGAGGGACAGGGGGCGTTGGCTACACCTTC. The rearrangement joins TRBV2 to TRBJ1-2, with TRBD1 matching 12 bases. The CDR3 has 16 amino acids. Looked up from germline, CDR1 is SNHLY and CDR2 is FYNNEI. Trimming took 5 bases from V and 7 from J; bases not matched to a gene: 11.

V usage is TRBV6-5 and J usage is TRBJ2-1; 9 nucleotides match TRBD2. The CDR3 spans 15 residues. V gave up 2 bases and J gave up 5 bases; unmatched junction bases: 4. Germline CDR1 is MNHEY and CDR2 is SVGAGI. The CDR3 DNA follows: TGTGCCAGCAGTTACCGAGCGGGGGGACACAATGAGCAGTTCTTC. This codes for CASSYRAGGHNEQFF.

The rearrangement joins TRBV18 to TRBJ1-6; 12 bases line up with TRBD1. There are 16 residues in the CDR3. V was pared by 2 bases and J by 7 bases, with 3 bases of the junction left unmatched. Germline CDR1 is KGHSH and CDR2 is LQKENI. Here the CDR3 DNA reads TGTGCCAGCTCACCAACCGGGACAGGGGGCAATTCACCCCTCCACTTT. It encodes CASSPTGTGGNSPLHF.

A single count supports this clone. The genes are TRBV7-2 and TRBJ1-3, with no clear D. The CDR3 totals 16 residues. Germline V gene lookup returns CDR1 SGHTA and CDR2 FQGNSA. Trimming stripped 1 base from V and 0 bases from J, with 10 bases between. The CDR3 bases are TGTGCCAGCAGCTTAGTCTATCCTTCCTCTGGAAACACCATATATTTT. It encodes CASSLVYPSSGNTIYF.

V usage is TRBV6-1 and J usage is TRBJ1-1; D perhaps matches TRBD1 (5 bases). The CDR3 sequence is 14 residues long. V was clipped by 5 bases and J by 3 bases, with 13 bases between them. Germline lookup yields CDR1 MNHNS and CDR2 SASEGT. The CDR3 region has the DNA TGTGCCAGCAGTCCCACGGGGGGTTACACTGAAGCTTTCTTT. This translates into CASSPTGGYTEAFF.

CDR3 nucleotides: TGTGCCAGCAGGATAGACCTAGCGGGGGCAGAGACCCAGTACTTC. It yields the protein CASRIDLAGAETQYF. This sequence joins TRBV27 and TRBJ2-5, with 10 bases matching TRBD2. The CDR3 length is 15 residues. Trimming took 6 bases from V and 4 from J; bases not matched to a gene: 8. The V gene's germline CDR1 is MNHEY and CDR2 SMNVEV (reference sequence).

The gene calls are TRBV4-3 and TRBJ1-2; a weak D match, TRBD1 (6 bases). V lost 0 bases and J lost 3, with 11 bases in between. This CDR3 contains 15 residues. In germline, CDR1 is LGHNA, CDR2 YSLEER. The CDR3 protein is CASSQDTDSYYGYTF. The CDR3 nucleotides read TGCGCCAGCAGCCAAGATACGGACAGCTACTATGGCTACACCTTC.

The rearrangement joins TRBV4-3 to TRBJ2-4, with a tentative D call TRBD2 (6 bases). V was cut by 0 bases and J by 1 base, with 7 bases left in between. Germline values: CDR1 LGHNA, CDR2 YSLEER. The CDR3 loop spans 15 amino acids. CDR3 sequence reads: CASSQDGGAKNIQYF. The CDR3 DNA sequence: TGCGCCAGCAGCCAAGATGGGGGGGCCAAAAACATTCAGTACTTC.

This chain uses TRBV5-8 with TRBJ2-1; TRBD2 aligns across 9 bases. This CDR3 region has 16 residues. V lost 4 bases to trimming and J lost 0 bases; unmatched junction nucleotides: 5. CDR1 SGHTS and CDR2 YDEGEE come from the germline V gene. The CDR3 DNA is TGTGCCAGCAGCAGGCGACTAGCGGCCTCCTACAATGAGCAGTTCTTC. Translation gives CASSRRLAASYNEQFF.

The rearrangement links TRBV12-5 to TRBJ1-3; 7 positions agree with TRBD1. Looked up from germline, CDR1 is LGHNT and CDR2 is FRNRAP. V shed 1 base and J 4 bases; nucleotides not matched to a gene: 4. This CDR3 has 15 amino acids. CDR3 amino acids: CASGLATGSGNTIYF. Written as DNA, the CDR3 is TGTGCTAGTGGTTTGGCGACAGGGTCCGGAAACACCATATATTTT.

This rearrangement joins TRBV11-3 to TRBJ1-1; D may be TRBD1 (6 bases). Deletions cut 1 base from V and 6 bases from J, with 9 bases between. The CDR3 runs 13 residues. Germline V CDR1 and CDR2: SGHNT, YENEEA. CDR3 nucleotide sequence: TGTGCCAGCAGCTTAGGGTACAGGGCTGAAGCTTTCTTT. Translated: CASSLGYRAEAFF.

The chain has TRBV11-2 and TRBJ1-6; D remains ambiguous. The CDR3 totals 13 residues. V was pared by 4 bases and J by 16 bases, with 17 bases between. Germline-derived CDR1 and CDR2 are SGHAT and FQNNGV. CDR3 loop: CASSSNVSIVLHF. For the CDR3, the DNA is TGTGCCAGCAGCTCTAACGTCTCAATAGTGCTCCACTTT.

The chain couples TRBV2 to TRBJ2-7; D is ambiguous. The germline CDR1 and CDR2 sequences are SNHLY and FYNNEI. Trimming removed 3 bases from V and 6 bases from J, with 9 bases in between. The CDR3 is 12 amino acids. In nucleotides, the CDR3 is TGTGCCAGCAGTGAGTCTCTTCTCGAGCAGTACTTC. This codes for CASSESLLEQYF.